This T cell receptor beta chain was documented in a study of shared clonotypes between healthy human individuals. Findings and caveats of the study: Although depth was large, rarefaction showed that sequencing of the sorted subsets was incomplete.

Profiling relied on immunoSEQ multiplex PCR, and the TCRdb table lists in-frame clones only, not all of them. The table has 2 million to 2.5 million clones, 80% to 95% seen once. Turning to this clone: Its specificity is unknown.

This TCR derives from a man between 18 and 35 years old in good health. Some clones in this sample may be carry-over from other donors' samples. The sequencing sample was made of naive CD4+ T cells from PBMCs. Indicated subset: CD45RA+ positively selected.

The CDR3 is CASRRDATVLYEQYF. The CDR3, as DNA: TGTGCCAGCAGGAGAGATGCGACAGTACTGTACGAGCAGTACTTC. This rearrangement joins TRBV27 to TRBJ2-7, with D possibly TRBD1 on 5 matching bases. The CDR3 length is 15 residues. Trimming cost V 6 bases and J 4 bases, with 19 bases left between them. The germline gives CDR1 MNHEY, CDR2 SMNVEV (reference sequence).